The 6 T cell receptor beta chains in this list originate from one sample, sequenced in a study of regulatory T cells in long-lasting Graves disease (dated by TCRdb to the early 2020s). What the time point label conveys for this sample: newly diagnosed GD, antithyroid drugs for less than 3 months. For both TCR sequencing and RNA sequencing, RNA was extracted from PBMCs in TRIzol. The library was generated by multiplex PCR. TCRdb records Illumina HiSeq 4000 as the sequencer. CDR3 regions were amplified by Arm-PCR with iRepertoire HTBI primers to construct TCR beta libraries. Using fastp at Q25 and MiXCR, TCRdb reprocessed the public reads and kept productive beta chains. Every CDR3 protein is listed once, alongside the most common genes and DNA of its rows. Counted in this sample were roughly 500,000 distinct CDR3 sequences; approximately 12% of them appeared once. 8.9% of the sample belongs to the ten largest clones.

The same data also went into a second study, on T cells in Graves' hyperthyroidism and ophthalmopathy.

This sample comprised peripheral blood mononuclear cells (PBMCs), obtained at new diagnosis, from a patient treated with antithyroid drugs. These TCRs come from a woman aged 25 to 45 with Graves disease. Donor details come from another sample of the same person, matched by shared clones.

This clonotype has a count of ten or more. The rearrangement joins TRBV20-1 to TRBJ2-1; TRBD2 is a possible D gene (5 bases). CDR3 length: 19 amino acids. Trimming took 3 bases from V and 4 from J, leaving 28 bases between them. Per the germline V gene, CDR1 is DFQATT and CDR2 is SNEGSKA (reference sequence). The CDR3, as DNA: TGCAGTGCTAGGGAATCGAGGGTTTGGACGGACCAACCATACAATGAGCAGTTCTTC. It encodes CSARESRVWTDQPYNEQFF.

In its sample, this clonotype was seen a few times. One base away lies a much larger clone, so this may be a sequencing read error. The chain has TRBV30 and TRBJ2-6; no clear D. In germline, CDR1 is GTSNPN, CDR2 SVGIG (reference sequence). The CDR3 length is 13 residues. Trimming left V 0 bases short and J 0 bases short, with 0 bases between. For the CDR3, the DNA is TGTGCCTGGAGTGTCTCTGGGGCCAACGTCCTGACTTTC. Translation gives CAWSVSGANVLTF. Full variable domain (remainder filled in from reference TRBV30 and TRBJ2-6): SQTIHQWPATLVQPVGSPLSLECTVEGTSNPNLYWYRQAAGRGLQLLFYSVGIGQISSEVPQNLSASRPQDRQFILSSKKLLLSDSGFYLCAWSVSGANVLTFGAGSRLTVL.

This clonotype was observed a few times. A single base separates this from a much larger clone, so it may be a read error. V gene TRBV2 combines with J gene TRBJ2-1, with 8 bases aligning to TRBD2. The CDR3 sequence is 16 residues long. Germline V gene data show CDR1 as SNHLY and CDR2 as FYNNEI. V trimming: 8 bases; J trimming: 4 bases; junction bases outside the gene matches: 13. The CDR3, as DNA: TGTGCCAGCGGTCCCCTAACTAGCGGAATATACAATGAGCAGTTCTTC. Translating gives CASGPLTSGIYNEQFF. Complete variable domain (other parts from reference TRBV2 and TRBJ2-1): EPEVTQTPSHQVTQMGQEVILRCVPISNHLYFYWYRQILGQKVEFLVSFYNNEISEKSEIFDDQFSVERPDGSNFTLKIRSTKLEDSAMYFCASGPLTSGIYNEQFFGPGTRLTVL.

Concerning this clonotype itself: This may arise from a read error, as a much more abundant clone is one base away. This chain uses TRBV10-3 with TRBJ2-7; a possible D gene is TRBD2 (6 bases). V gave up 5 bases and J gave up 2 bases, with 22 bases separating them. This CDR3 comprises 17 residues. Per germline, CDR1 ENHRY and CDR2 SYGVKD. In DNA, the CDR3 is TGTGCCATCAGTTACTCCCCTACCTACGGGAGCCCCTACGAGCAGTACTTC. It translates to CAISYSPTYGSPYEQYF.

This clonotype was seen many times. The chain couples TRBV6-2 or TRBV6-3 to TRBJ2-7; possible D gene TRBD2, 6 bases. Germline V gene lookup returns CDR1 MNHEY and CDR2 SVGEGT. Trimming took off 0 bases at V and 0 bases at J, with 9 bases between the two ends. This CDR3 spans 15 amino acids. The chain's CDR3 is CASSYSGGGSYEQYF. For the CDR3, the DNA is TGTGCCAGCAGTTACTCGGGAGGAGGCTCCTACGAGCAGTACTTC.

This clonotype was counted many times. V usage is TRBV13 and J usage is TRBJ2-2; the D gene is possibly TRBD1 (6 bases). With 5 bases removed from V and 6 bases from J, the gap between germline ends came to 19 bases. Germline-derived CDR1 and CDR2 are PRHDT and FYEKMQ (reference sequence). The CDR3 contains 16 residues. CDR3 sequence: CASSPGANLIPGELFF. The CDR3 coding sequence is TGTGCCAGCAGCCCAGGGGCCAACCTTATCCCCGGGGAGCTGTTTTTT.